This T cell receptor (beta chain) was profiled in a study of control samples from healthy donors and cancer patients. Profiled with immunoSEQ multiplex PCR; TCRdb holds only in-frame clones, not every one. The sample holds roughly 58,000 clones, approximately 89% seen once. The TCR originated in a woman aged 60-75 years with lung cancer. Sequenced: PBMCs.

CDR3 region: CASSEAERMNTEAFF. CDR3 DNA sequence: TGTGCCAGCAGTGAAGCGGAACGGATGAACACTGAAGCTTTCTTT. The chain uses TRBV2 and TRBJ1-1; D unclear. Per germline, CDR1 SNHLY and CDR2 FYNNEI. Trimming shortened V by 0 bases and J by 0 bases, and 8 bases separated the two germline ends. This CDR3 region has 15 residues.